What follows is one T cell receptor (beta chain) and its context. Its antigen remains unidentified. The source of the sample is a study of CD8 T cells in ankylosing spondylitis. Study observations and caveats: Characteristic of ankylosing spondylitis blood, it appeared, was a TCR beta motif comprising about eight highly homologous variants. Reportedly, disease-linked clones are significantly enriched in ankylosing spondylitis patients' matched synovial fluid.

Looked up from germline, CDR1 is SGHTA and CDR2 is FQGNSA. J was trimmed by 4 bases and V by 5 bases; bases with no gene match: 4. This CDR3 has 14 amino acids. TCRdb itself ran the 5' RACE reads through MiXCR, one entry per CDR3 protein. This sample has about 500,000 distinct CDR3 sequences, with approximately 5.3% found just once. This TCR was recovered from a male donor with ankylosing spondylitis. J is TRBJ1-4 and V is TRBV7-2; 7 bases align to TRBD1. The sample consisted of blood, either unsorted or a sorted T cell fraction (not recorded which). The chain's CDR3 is CASSGGQINEKLFF. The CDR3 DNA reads TGTGCCAGCAGCGGGGGACAGATTAATGAAAAACTGTTTTTT. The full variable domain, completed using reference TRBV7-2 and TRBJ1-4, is GAGVSQSPSNKVTEKGKDVELRCDPISGHTALYWYRQSLGQGLEFLIYFQGNSAPDKSGLPSDRFSAERTGGSVSTLTIQRTQQEDSAVYLCASSGGQINEKLFFGSGTQLSVL.